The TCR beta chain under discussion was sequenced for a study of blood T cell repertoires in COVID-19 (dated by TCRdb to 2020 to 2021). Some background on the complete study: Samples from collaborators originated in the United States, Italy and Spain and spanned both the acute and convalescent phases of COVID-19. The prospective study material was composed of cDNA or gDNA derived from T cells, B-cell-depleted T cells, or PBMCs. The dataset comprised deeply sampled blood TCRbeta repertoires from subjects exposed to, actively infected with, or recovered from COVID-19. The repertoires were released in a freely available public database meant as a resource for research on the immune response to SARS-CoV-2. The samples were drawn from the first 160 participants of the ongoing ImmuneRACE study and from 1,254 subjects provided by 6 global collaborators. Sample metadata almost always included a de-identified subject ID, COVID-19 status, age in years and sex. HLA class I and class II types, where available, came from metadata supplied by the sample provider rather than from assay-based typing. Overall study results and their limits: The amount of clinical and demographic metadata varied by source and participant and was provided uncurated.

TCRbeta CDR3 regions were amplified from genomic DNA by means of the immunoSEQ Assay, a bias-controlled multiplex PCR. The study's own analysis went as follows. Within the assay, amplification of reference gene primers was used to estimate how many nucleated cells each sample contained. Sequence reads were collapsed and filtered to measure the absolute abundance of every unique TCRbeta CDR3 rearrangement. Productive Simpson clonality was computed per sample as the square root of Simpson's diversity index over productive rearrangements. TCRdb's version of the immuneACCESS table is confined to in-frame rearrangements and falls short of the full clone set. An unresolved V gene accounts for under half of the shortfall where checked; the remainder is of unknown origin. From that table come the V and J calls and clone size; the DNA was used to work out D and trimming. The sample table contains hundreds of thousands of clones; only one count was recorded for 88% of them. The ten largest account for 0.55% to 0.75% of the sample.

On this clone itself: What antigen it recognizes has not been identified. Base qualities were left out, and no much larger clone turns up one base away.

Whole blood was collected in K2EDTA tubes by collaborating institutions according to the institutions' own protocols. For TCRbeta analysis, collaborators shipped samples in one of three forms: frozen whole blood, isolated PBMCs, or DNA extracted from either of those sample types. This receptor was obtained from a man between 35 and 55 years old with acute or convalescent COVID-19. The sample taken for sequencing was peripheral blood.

The base sequence is TGTGCCAGCAGGGTTGGACACCCCAATCAGCCCCAGCATTTT. This encodes CASRVGHPNQPQHF. The rearranged chain carries TRBV2 and TRBJ1-5; the D gene is perhaps TRBD1, from 5 matching bases. V gives up 6 bases and J gives up 3 bases, and the segment between their germline ends measures 12 bases. Sequences SNHLY (CDR1) and FYNNEI (CDR2) are obtained from the germline V gene. Including the terminal cysteine and phenylalanine, the CDR3 comprises 14 residues. Kept here is only the CDR3 DNA, which spans 42 bases and is read in frame from base 1.